A selection of T cell receptor beta chains follows, all from one sample in a study of blood T cell repertoires in COVID-19. Here immunoSEQ multiplex PCR was the method, and the copy in TCRdb shows in-frame clones only, minus some. The data contain hundreds of thousands of clones, approximately 90% of them seen just once; the ten biggest clones take up under 1.5%. The sample taken for sequencing was peripheral blood. Receptors originate from a woman under 40 with active or convalescent COVID-19. CDR3s include the opening cysteine and the closing phenylalanine or tryptophan. The order of the fields is D gene, clone size, J gene, V gene, CDR3 DNA, CDR3 protein. The D gene is left open where the match is weak. Size is stated for part of the rows, as once, few or many counts, or as a class when the clone is expanded.

D gene: TRBD2
clone size: NA
J gene: TRBJ2-7
V gene: TRBV4-1
CDR3 DNA: TGCGCCAGCACCTCAGTGGGAGCGGGAGGGAACGAGCAGTACTTC
CDR3 protein: CASTSVGAGGNEQYF

D gene: NA
clone size: NA
J gene: TRBJ2-7
V gene: TRBV5-6
CDR3 DNA: TGTGCCAGCAGCTTTGGCAACGAGCAGTACTTC
CDR3 protein: CASSFGNEQYF

D gene: NA
clone size: NA
J gene: TRBJ2-4
V gene: TRBV19
CDR3 DNA: TGTGCCAGTAGCCCCTTTGGGCCTAAAGTAGCCAAAAACATTCAGTACTTC
CDR3 protein: CASSPFGPKVAKNIQYF

D gene: TRBD2
clone size: NA
J gene: TRBJ2-2
V gene: TRBV7-2
CDR3 DNA: TGTGCCAGCAGCTTAGCGGGGTCTAGCGGGAGGGCGGAGCTGTTTTTT
CDR3 protein: CASSLAGSSGRAELFF

D gene: TRBD1
clone size: NA
J gene: TRBJ1-5
V gene: TRBV19
CDR3 DNA: TGTGCCAGTAGTTCCGGACAGGGCGGAAATCAGCCCCAGCATTTT
CDR3 protein: CASSSGQGGNQPQHF

D gene: TRBD2
clone size: NA
J gene: TRBJ2-3
V gene: TRBV19
CDR3 DNA: TGTGCCAGTAGGAGACTAGCGGGGGGAACAGATACGCAGTATTTT
CDR3 protein: CASRRLAGGTDTQYF

D gene: TRBD1
clone size: once
J gene: TRBJ2-7
V gene: TRBV19
CDR3 DNA: TGTGCCAGTAGTAAAGGGACAGCTGCCTCCTACGAGCAGTACTTC
CDR3 protein: CASSKGTAASYEQYF

D gene: NA
clone size: NA
J gene: TRBJ1-4
V gene: TRBV25-1
CDR3 DNA: TGTGCCAGCAGTGCTCTGGAGGATTCCGTTGTACCTAATGAAAAACTGTTTTTT
CDR3 protein: CASSALEDSVVPNEKLFF

D gene: TRBD2
clone size: NA
J gene: TRBJ2-3
V gene: TRBV5-5
CDR3 DNA: TGTGCCAGCAGCTTGGCCTGGGCTAGCGGGGGGGCCCGGGATACGCAGTATTTT
CDR3 protein: CASSLAWASGGARDTQYF

D gene: NA
clone size: NA
J gene: TRBJ1-1
V gene: TRBV10-2
CDR3 DNA: TGCGCCAGCAGTGAGCAGCAGGGTGGAACTGAAGCTTTCTTT
CDR3 protein: CASSEQQGGTEAFF

D gene: NA
clone size: NA
J gene: TRBJ2-1
V gene: TRBV19
CDR3 DNA: TGTGCCAGTAGTATGACAGACATTTACAATGAGCAGTTCTTC
CDR3 protein: CASSMTDIYNEQFF

D gene: TRBD2
clone size: NA
J gene: TRBJ2-7
V gene: TRBV20-1
CDR3 DNA: TGCAGTGCTAGTCAGCGGGAGCCCTACGAGCAGTACTTC
CDR3 protein: CSASQREPYEQYF

D gene: NA
clone size: NA
J gene: TRBJ1-4
V gene: TRBV6-6
CDR3 DNA: TGTGCCAGCAGTCGATTGGGCAGAACTAATGAAAAACTGTTTTTT
CDR3 protein: CASSRLGRTNEKLFF

D gene: TRBD1
clone size: few
J gene: TRBJ1-2
V gene: TRBV10-3
CDR3 DNA: TGTGCCATCAGTCCTAACAGGGGTGTAAACTATGGCTACACCTTC
CDR3 protein: CAISPNRGVNYGYTF

D gene: TRBD1
clone size: NA
J gene: TRBJ2-6
V gene: TRBV5-6
CDR3 DNA: TGTGCCAGCAGCTTGGGTCCGGGACAGGGACTTGGTGGGGCCAACGTCCTGACTTTC
CDR3 protein: CASSLGPGQGLGGANVLTF

D gene: NA
clone size: NA
J gene: TRBJ1-2
V gene: TRBV24-1
CDR3 DNA: TGTGCCACCAGTGATTTCAGGATGGAAGCTAACTATGGCTACACCTTC
CDR3 protein: CATSDFRMEANYGYTF

D gene: NA
clone size: NA
J gene: TRBJ1-2
V gene: TRBV12-3/TRBV12-4
CDR3 DNA: TGTGCCAGCAGCGGACAGCGCGGCTATGGCTACACCTTC
CDR3 protein: CASSGQRGYGYTF

D gene: TRBD2
clone size: NA
J gene: TRBJ2-1
V gene: TRBV27
CDR3 DNA: TGTGCCAGCAGTTTAATGGCTAGCGGGAGTCTCAATGAGCAGTTCTTC
CDR3 protein: CASSLMASGSLNEQFF

D gene: NA
clone size: once
J gene: TRBJ1-2
V gene: TRBV25-1
CDR3 DNA: TGTGCCAGCAGTGACTATTTAGGACAGAGCTATGGCTACACCTTC
CDR3 protein: CASSDYLGQSYGYTF

D gene: TRBD1
clone size: NA
J gene: TRBJ1-3
V gene: TRBV10-2
CDR3 DNA: TGCGCCAGCAGGGAACGTACCGGGACAGGGTCGGAAAACACCATATATTTT
CDR3 protein: CASRERTGTGSENTIYF

D gene: NA
clone size: NA
J gene: TRBJ1-2
V gene: TRBV3-1/TRBV3-2
CDR3 DNA: TGTGCCAGCAGCCTGGGGGGTGACTATGGCTACACCTTC
CDR3 protein: CASSLGGDYGYTF

D gene: TRBD1
clone size: NA
J gene: TRBJ1-6
V gene: TRBV5-1
CDR3 DNA: TGCGCCAGCACCGGGACAGATAATTCACCCCTCCACTTT
CDR3 protein: CASTGTDNSPLHF

D gene: NA
clone size: once
J gene: TRBJ2-1
V gene: TRBV3-1/TRBV3-2
CDR3 DNA: TGTGCCAGCAGCCTTAGCTACAATGAGCAGTTCTTC
CDR3 protein: CASSLSYNEQFF

D gene: TRBD2
clone size: NA
J gene: TRBJ2-3
V gene: TRBV9
CDR3 DNA: TGTGCCAGCAGCGTAGCTACTAGCGGAACAGATACGCAGTATTTT
CDR3 protein: CASSVATSGTDTQYF

D gene: TRBD2
clone size: NA
J gene: TRBJ2-3
V gene: TRBV28
CDR3 DNA: TGTGCCAGCAGTATTAGCGGGAGAGGTACAGATACGCAGTATTTT
CDR3 protein: CASSISGRGTDTQYF

D gene: TRBD1
clone size: NA
J gene: TRBJ1-1
V gene: TRBV18
CDR3 DNA: TGTGCCAGCTCACCACAGGGGGCGGCGAACACTGAAGCTTTCTTT
CDR3 protein: CASSPQGAANTEAFF

D gene: NA
clone size: NA
J gene: TRBJ2-1
V gene: TRBV4-2
CDR3 DNA: TGTGCCAGCAGCCAAGATAGCGGCGATTACAATGAGCAGTTCTTC
CDR3 protein: CASSQDSGDYNEQFF